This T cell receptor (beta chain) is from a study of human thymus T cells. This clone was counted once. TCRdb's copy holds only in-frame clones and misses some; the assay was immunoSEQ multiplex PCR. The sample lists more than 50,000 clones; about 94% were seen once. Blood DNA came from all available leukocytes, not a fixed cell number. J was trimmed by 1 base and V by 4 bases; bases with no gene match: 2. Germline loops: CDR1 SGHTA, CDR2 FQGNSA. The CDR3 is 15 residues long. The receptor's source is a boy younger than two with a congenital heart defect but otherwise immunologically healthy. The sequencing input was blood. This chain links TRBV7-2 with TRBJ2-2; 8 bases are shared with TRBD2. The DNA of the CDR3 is TGTGCCAGCAGCTATACTAGCGGGAACACCGGGGAGCTGTTTTTT. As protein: CASSYTSGNTGELFF.